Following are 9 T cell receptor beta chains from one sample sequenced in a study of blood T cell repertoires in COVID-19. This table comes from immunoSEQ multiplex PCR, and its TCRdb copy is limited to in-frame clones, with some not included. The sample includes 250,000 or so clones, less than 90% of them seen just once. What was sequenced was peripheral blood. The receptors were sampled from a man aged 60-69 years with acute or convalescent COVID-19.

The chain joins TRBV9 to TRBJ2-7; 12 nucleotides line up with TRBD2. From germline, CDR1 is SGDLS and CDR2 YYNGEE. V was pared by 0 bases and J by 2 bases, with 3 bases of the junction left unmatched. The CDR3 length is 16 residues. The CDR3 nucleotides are TGTGCCAGCAGCGTAGATCCTAGCGGGGGGGCCTACGAGCAGTACTTC. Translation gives CASSVDPSGGAYEQYF.

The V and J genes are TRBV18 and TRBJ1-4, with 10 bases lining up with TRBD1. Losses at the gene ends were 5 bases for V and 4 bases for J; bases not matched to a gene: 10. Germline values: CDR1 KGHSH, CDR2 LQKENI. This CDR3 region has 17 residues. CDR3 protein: CASSILGQGFGNEKLFF. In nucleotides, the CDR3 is TGTGCCAGCTCAATCCTGGGACAGGGGTTCGGTAATGAAAAACTGTTTTTT.

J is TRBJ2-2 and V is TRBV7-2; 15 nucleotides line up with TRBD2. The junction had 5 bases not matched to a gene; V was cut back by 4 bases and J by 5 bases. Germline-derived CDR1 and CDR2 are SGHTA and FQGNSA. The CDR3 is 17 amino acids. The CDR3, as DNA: TGTGCCAGCAGCTATGCCGGGACTAGCGGGAGGACCGGGGAGCTGTTTTTT. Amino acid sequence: CASSYAGTSGRTGELFF.

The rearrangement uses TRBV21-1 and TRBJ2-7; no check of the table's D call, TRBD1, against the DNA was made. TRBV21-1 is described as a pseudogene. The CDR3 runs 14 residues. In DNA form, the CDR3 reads TGTGCCAGCAGTAAGGACAGCCGGACCGACGAGCAGTACTTC. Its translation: CASSKDSRTDEQYF.

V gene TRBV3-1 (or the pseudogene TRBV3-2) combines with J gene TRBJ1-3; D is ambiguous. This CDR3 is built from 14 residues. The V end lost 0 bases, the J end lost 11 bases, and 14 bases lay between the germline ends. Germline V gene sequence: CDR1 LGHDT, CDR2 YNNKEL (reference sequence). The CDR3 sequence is CASSQEARSWAIYF. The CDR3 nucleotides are TGTGCCAGCAGCCAAGAGGCCAGGTCTTGGGCCATATATTTT.

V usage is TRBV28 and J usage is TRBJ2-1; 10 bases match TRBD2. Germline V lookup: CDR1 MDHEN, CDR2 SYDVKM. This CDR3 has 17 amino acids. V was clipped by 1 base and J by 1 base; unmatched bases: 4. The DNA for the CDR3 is TGTGCCAGCAGTTTATACTCAGCGGGAGGGTCCTACAATGAGCAGTTCTTC. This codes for CASSLYSAGGSYNEQFF.

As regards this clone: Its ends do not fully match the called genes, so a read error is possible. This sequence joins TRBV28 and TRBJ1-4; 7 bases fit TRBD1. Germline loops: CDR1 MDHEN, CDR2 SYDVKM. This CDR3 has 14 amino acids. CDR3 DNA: TGTGCCAGCAGCACGGGACAGACTACTGAAAAACTGTTTTTT. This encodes CASSTGQTTEKLFF.

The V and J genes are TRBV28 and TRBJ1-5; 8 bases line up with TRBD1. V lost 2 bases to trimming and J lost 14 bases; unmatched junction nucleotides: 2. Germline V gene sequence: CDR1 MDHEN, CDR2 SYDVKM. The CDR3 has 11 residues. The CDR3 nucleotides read TGTGCCAGCAGTTTAGGACAGGGAGAGCATTTT. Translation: CASSLGQGEHF.

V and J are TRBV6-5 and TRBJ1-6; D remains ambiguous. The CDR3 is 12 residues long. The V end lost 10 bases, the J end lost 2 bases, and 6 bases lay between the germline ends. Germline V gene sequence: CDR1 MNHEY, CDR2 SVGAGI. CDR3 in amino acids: CATRAYNSPLHF. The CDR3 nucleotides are TGTGCCACTAGAGCCTATAATTCACCCCTCCACTTT.